This is a list of T cell receptor beta chains from one sample in a study of OX40 agonist ivuxolimab in advanced cancers. Measured with immunoSEQ multiplex PCR; TCRdb has only the in-frame clones, and not every one. The data contain about 100,000 clones, roughly 95% of them singletons. Sequenced material: CD4+ or CD8+ T cells sorted from blood, taken in a trial of the OX40 agonist ivuxolimab. The receptor set was obtained from an adult with an advanced solid tumor such as melanoma, head and neck, liver or kidney cancer. CDR3s include the opening cysteine and the closing phenylalanine or tryptophan. Fields, in order: D gene, V gene, J gene, clone size, CDR3 length, CDR3 protein, CDR3 DNA. D genes are given only for firm matches. Expanded clones are given a class, and other clones once, few, many or no size at all.

D gene: NA; V gene: TRBV7-3; J gene: TRBJ2-1; clone size: NA; CDR3 length: 16; CDR3 protein: CASSLEPRATYNEQFF; CDR3 DNA: TGTGCCAGCAGCTTAGAGCCGCGAGCAACCTACAATGAGCAGTTCTTC
D gene: TRBD1; V gene: TRBV27; J gene: TRBJ1-4; clone size: NA; CDR3 length: 13; CDR3 protein: CASRQGTNEKLFF; CDR3 DNA: TGTGCCAGCAGACAGGGGACTAATGAAAAACTGTTTTTT
D gene: NA; V gene: TRBV6-5; J gene: TRBJ2-3; clone size: NA; CDR3 length: 13; CDR3 protein: CASSYRSTDTQYF; CDR3 DNA: TGTGCCAGCAGTTATAGAAGCACAGATACGCAGTATTTT
D gene: NA; V gene: TRBV6-5; J gene: TRBJ1-2; clone size: once; CDR3 length: 11; CDR3 protein: CASSLGEGYTF; CDR3 DNA: TGTGCCAGCAGTTTGGGTGAAGGCTACACCTTC
D gene: NA; V gene: TRBV7-9; J gene: TRBJ1-2; clone size: NA; CDR3 length: 13; CDR3 protein: CASSFKWDDGYTF; CDR3 DNA: TGTGCCAGCAGCTTCAAATGGGACGATGGCTACACCTTC
D gene: TRBD2; V gene: TRBV27; J gene: TRBJ2-2; clone size: NA; CDR3 length: 16; CDR3 protein: CASSPGLALNTGELFF; CDR3 DNA: TGTGCCAGCAGTCCGGGACTAGCTTTGAACACCGGGGAGCTGTTTTTT
D gene: NA; V gene: TRBV7-2; J gene: TRBJ2-2; clone size: NA; CDR3 length: 14; CDR3 protein: CASSSDHYTGELFF; CDR3 DNA: TGTGCCAGCAGCTCGGACCATTACACCGGGGAGCTGTTTTTT
D gene: TRBD1; V gene: TRBV7-9; J gene: TRBJ2-7; clone size: NA; CDR3 length: 14; CDR3 protein: CASSSGQGPYEQYF; CDR3 DNA: TGTGCCAGCAGCTCGGGACAGGGGCCCTACGAGCAGTACTTC
D gene: TRBD1; V gene: TRBV27; J gene: TRBJ2-1; clone size: NA; CDR3 length: 15; CDR3 protein: CASSFTGTGYNEQFF; CDR3 DNA: TGTGCCAGCAGTTTCACCGGGACAGGATACAATGAGCAGTTCTTC
D gene: NA; V gene: TRBV7-9; J gene: TRBJ1-2; clone size: once; CDR3 length: 16; CDR3 protein: CASSSTHRTDNYGYTF; CDR3 DNA: TGTGCCAGCAGCTCGACCCACCGGACAGATAACTATGGCTACACCTTC
D gene: NA; V gene: TRBV11-3; J gene: TRBJ2-1; clone size: NA; CDR3 length: 13; CDR3 protein: CASSLGSFGEQFF; CDR3 DNA: TGTGCCAGCAGCTTAGGTAGCTTTGGTGAGCAGTTCTTC
D gene: TRBD2; V gene: TRBV2; J gene: TRBJ2-3; clone size: few; CDR3 length: 18; CDR3 protein: CASSTRAGLAGAGDTQYF; CDR3 DNA: TGTGCCAGCAGTACTAGAGCGGGACTAGCGGGAGCGGGAGATACGCAGTATTTT
D gene: NA; V gene: TRBV7-9; J gene: TRBJ1-2; clone size: NA; CDR3 length: 16; CDR3 protein: CASSLPLMEYNYGYTF; CDR3 DNA: TGTGCCAGCAGCTTACCCCTGATGGAGTATAACTATGGCTACACCTTC
D gene: TRBD1; V gene: TRBV11-1; J gene: TRBJ2-7; clone size: NA; CDR3 length: 11; CDR3 protein: CASSWTGGQYF; CDR3 DNA: TGTGCCAGCAGCTGGACAGGCGGGCAGTACTTC
D gene: TRBD1; V gene: TRBV19; J gene: TRBJ1-1; clone size: NA; CDR3 length: 13; CDR3 protein: CATETGANTEAFF; CDR3 DNA: TGTGCCACGGAGACAGGGGCGAACACTGAAGCTTTCTTT